This T cell receptor (beta chain) was profiled in a study of shared clonotypes between healthy human individuals. The method was immunoSEQ multiplex PCR; TCRdb's version includes in-frame clones alone and lacks a portion of them. Counted here are 2 million to 2.5 million clones, more than 85% occurring once; the ten biggest clones make up under 0.45%. Caucasian adults residing in Nashville, Tennessee made up all the donors. Per the germline V gene, CDR1 is MNHEY and CDR2 is SVGAGI. The CDR3 runs 14 residues. The J segment lost 5 bases and the V segment lost 5 bases, leaving 6 bases of the junction unmatched. Details on this clone: Its antigen remains unidentified.

Study findings and constraints: Naive CD4 clonotype sharing across a handful of donors was approximately 5.2%.

J is TRBJ2-1 and V is TRBV6-5; 7 bases match TRBD1. This sequence was found in a young man in good health. Some clones in this sample may be carry-over from other donors' samples. Sequenced material: naive CD4+ T cells from PBMCs. As to subset: CD45RA+ positively selected. The DNA of the CDR3 is TGTGCCAGCAGTAACACAGGGACAGACAATGAGCAGTTCTTC. Translating gives CASSNTGTDNEQFF.